These 7 T cell receptor beta chains originate from one sample sequenced in a study of cytomegalovirus exposure and HLA in healthy donors. Some clones are missing from TCRdb's copy, which holds only in-frame ones; the method was immunoSEQ multiplex PCR. The table has about 220,000 clones, 80% to 95% seen once. The sequencing input was PBMCs. These receptors were taken from a woman younger than 35 in good health and CMV-seronegative.

As DNA, the CDR3 is TGCGCCAGCAGCTTGGGCCAAGCGGGAGCCGCGCAGTATTTT. This gives the protein CASSLGQAGAAQYF. The chain carries TRBV5-1 and TRBJ2-3, with 8 nucleotides matching TRBD2. The CDR3 has 14 residues. Germline V lookup: CDR1 SGHRS, CDR2 YFSETQ. The J segment lost 10 bases and the V segment lost 0 bases, leaving 7 bases of the junction unmatched. The full variable domain, in which reference TRBV5-1 and TRBJ2-3 provide the parts outside the CDR3, is KAGVTQTPRYLIKTRGQQVTLSCSPISGHRSVSWYQQTPGQGLQFLFEYFSETQRNKGNFPGRFSGRQFSNSRSEMNVSTLELGDSALYLCASSLGQAGAAQYFGPGTRLTVL.

The V gene is TRBV7-9, the J gene TRBJ2-2, with TRBD1 matching over 11 bases. Trimming cost V 10 bases and J 0 bases; bases outside gene matches: 4. The CDR3 consists of 15 residues. Per the germline V gene, CDR1 is SEHNR and CDR2 is FQNEAQ (reference sequence). The CDR3 is CATGQGAPNTGELFF. DNA for the CDR3: TGTGCCACCGGACAGGGGGCGCCGAACACCGGGGAGCTGTTTTTT.

The chain recombines TRBV30 with TRBJ2-1, with 7 bases lining up with TRBD1. CDR3 length: 15 amino acids. V trimming: 1 base; J trimming: 3 bases; junction bases outside the gene matches: 6. Germline V gene lookup returns CDR1 GTSNPN and CDR2 SVGIG (reference sequence). The CDR3 DNA reads as TGTGCCTGGAGTGAGACAGGGAAACTCTACAATGAGCAGTTCTTC. Protein: CAWSETGKLYNEQFF.

The chain employs TRBV23-1 and TRBJ1-1; possible D gene TRBD1, 5 bases. TRBV23-1 is labeled an ORF, and its function is uncertain. The CDR3 sequence is 15 residues long. V lost 0 bases and J lost 2, with 10 bases in between. DNA of the CDR3: TGCGCCAGCAGTCAATCGGAGGGACCCAACACTGAAGCTTTCTTT. Translation gives CASSQSEGPNTEAFF.

The rearrangement links TRBV5-4 to TRBJ2-7; D gene ambiguous. The V end was cut by 4 bases, the J end by 3 bases, with 17 bases between. Per the germline V gene, CDR1 is SGHNT and CDR2 is YYREEE (reference sequence). The CDR3 sequence is 15 residues long. CDR3 region: CASSLDIDDFYEQYF. The CDR3 DNA is TGTGCCAGCAGCCTCGACATAGACGATTTCTACGAGCAGTACTTC.

The rearrangement joins TRBV29-1 to TRBJ2-4; D remains unclear. Per the germline V gene, CDR1 is SQVTM and CDR2 is ANQGSEA. The V gene lost 1 base and the J gene lost 0 bases, with 10 bases spanning the gap. The CDR3 extends over 15 amino acids. The CDR3 region has the DNA TGCAGCGTTGAAGGTGCGGCCCTAGCCAAAAACATTCAGTACTTC. Protein: CSVEGAALAKNIQYF.

This clone has just one count. This chain uses TRBV7-9 with TRBJ2-1, with 7 bases fitting TRBD1. CDR1 and CDR2 (germline): SEHNR, FQNEAQ (reference sequence). The V and J ends lost 4 bases and 5 bases, in that order; junction bases with no gene match: 11. The CDR3 has 16 amino acids. The CDR3 protein is CASSSITGAINNEQFF. CDR3 nucleotide sequence: TGTGCCAGCAGCTCTATTACAGGGGCGATTAACAATGAGCAGTTCTTC.